The 20 T cell receptor beta chains in this list originate from one sample, sequenced in a study of blood T cell repertoires in COVID-19. Profiled with immunoSEQ multiplex PCR; TCRdb holds only in-frame clones, not every one. The sample contains around 370,000 clones, 90% of which appear only once. Sequences were obtained from peripheral blood. The receptors were sampled from a man between 18 and 35 years old with active or convalescent COVID-19.

The rearrangement links TRBV5-4 to TRBJ2-1, with D tentatively TRBD2 (6 bases). The CDR3 totals 17 residues. Germline V lookup: CDR1 SGHNT, CDR2 YYREEE (reference sequence). Between the trimmed V and J ends, which lost 4 bases and 0 bases, there was a span of 17 bases. The chain's CDR3 is CASSQTGTHSSYNEQFF. CDR3 DNA sequence: TGTGCCAGCAGCCAAACCGGGACTCATAGCTCCTACAATGAGCAGTTCTTC.

This clone was seen a single time. The genes are TRBV7-8 and TRBJ2-3; D unclear. Germline V gene lookup returns CDR1 SGHVS and CDR2 FQNEAQ. This CDR3 spans 14 amino acids. V lost 1 base and J 0 bases, leaving 5 bases between the germline ends. CDR3 residues: CASSLVSSTDTQYF. The CDR3 nucleotides are TGTGCCAGCAGCTTAGTATCTAGCACAGATACGCAGTATTTT.

CDR3 sequence reads: CASSDRGVGYGYTF. In DNA, the CDR3 is TGTGCCAGTAGTGACAGGGGAGTCGGCTATGGCTACACCTTC. The gene calls are TRBV19 and TRBJ1-2; 8 nucleotides align to TRBD1. This CDR3 spans 14 amino acids. The germline CDR1 and CDR2 sequences are LNHDA and SQIVND (reference sequence). After removal of 5 bases from V and 4 bases from J, the junction contained 6 bases not matched to a gene. Using reference TRBV19 and TRBJ1-2 for the parts outside the CDR3, the full variable domain is DGGITQSPKYLFRKEGQNVTLSCEQNLNHDAMYWYRQDPGQGLRLIYYSQIVNDFQKGDIAEGYSVSREKKESFPLTVTSAQKNPTAFYLCASSDRGVGYGYTFGSGTRLTVV.

The rearrangement links TRBV4-3 to TRBJ2-7, with D tentatively TRBD1 (5 bases). The CDR3 covers 15 residues. V was shortened by 0 bases and J by 3 bases, with 12 bases between the two germline ends. Germline V gives CDR1 LGHNA, CDR2 YSLEER. In DNA form, the CDR3 reads TGCGCCAGCAGCCAAGAATGGCAGGGTTTCTACGAGCAGTACTTC. The encoded protein is CASSQEWQGFYEQYF.

The chain has TRBV2 and TRBJ2-7; 10 bases agree with TRBD2. The CDR3 contains 15 residues. In germline, CDR1 is SNHLY, CDR2 FYNNEI. Unmatched junction bases numbered 5, after V lost 3 bases and J lost 3 bases. The CDR3 nucleotides are TGTGCCAGCAGTGAGTCGGCTAGCGGGAGCTACGAGCAGTACTTC. Protein sequence: CASSESASGSYEQYF.

This sequence joins TRBV11-2 and TRBJ2-7; perhaps TRBD1 as D (5 bases). The CDR3 is 14 residues long. Germline loops: CDR1 SGHAT, CDR2 FQNNGV. V was cut by 3 bases and J by 5 bases, with 14 bases left in between. The CDR3 reads CASSFFRVQDEQYF. The CDR3 DNA sequence: TGTGCCAGCAGCTTTTTCAGGGTTCAGGACGAGCAGTACTTC.

A single count supports this clone. The rearrangement uses TRBV19 and TRBJ1-4, with D unclear. Looked up from germline, CDR1 is LNHDA and CDR2 is SQIVND (reference sequence). V lost 3 bases, J lost 8 bases, and 13 bases lay in between. This CDR3 spans 14 amino acids. CDR3 DNA: TGTGCCAGTAGTATCTACCCGGGAGCAGAAAAACTGTTTTTT. Protein sequence: CASSIYPGAEKLFF.

The V gene is TRBV28, the J gene TRBJ1-1, with 8 bases that match TRBD1. Germline assignment: CDR1 MDHEN and CDR2 SYDVKM. Trimming removed 0 bases from V and 1 base from J; junction bases left unmatched: 4. The CDR3 extends over 16 amino acids. The CDR3 region has the DNA TGTGCCAGCAGTTTATGGCAGGGGGCAGGGAACACTGAAGCTTTCTTT. Its protein product is CASSLWQGAGNTEAFF.

The V and J genes are TRBV9 and TRBJ1-4; 7 bases match TRBD1. Germline lookup yields CDR1 SGDLS and CDR2 YYNGEE. This CDR3 has 16 residues. After removal of 3 bases from V and 5 bases from J, the junction contained 10 bases not matched to a gene. In DNA form, the CDR3 reads TGTGCCAGCAGCGCGACCCCAGGGACAGCAAATGAAAAACTGTTTTTT. As protein: CASSATPGTANEKLFF.

The V and J genes are TRBV28 and TRBJ1-1; D unresolved. V was pared by 8 bases and J by 0 bases, with 10 bases between. The CDR3 is made up of 13 amino acids. Per the germline V gene, CDR1 is MDHEN and CDR2 is SYDVKM. The CDR3 protein is CASSPFLNTEAFF. CDR3 DNA: TGTGCCAGCTCTCCGTTTTTGAACACTGAAGCTTTCTTT.

The rearrangement uses TRBV7-2 and TRBJ1-6; D uncertain. V was shortened by 5 bases and J by 0 bases, with 8 bases between the two germline ends. Germline values: CDR1 SGHTA, CDR2 FQGNSA. CDR3 size: 15 residues. CDR3 in amino acids: CASSGPSSYNSPLHF. Written as DNA, the CDR3 is TGTGCCAGCAGCGGGCCAAGCTCCTATAATTCACCCCTCCACTTT.

The chain links TRBV5-4 to TRBJ1-4; D ambiguous. Germline V gene lookup returns CDR1 SGHNT and CDR2 YYREEE (reference sequence). Trimming took 3 bases from V and 6 from J, leaving 12 bases between them. CDR3 length equals 14 residues. The CDR3 reads CASSSGSWDEKLFF. CDR3 DNA sequence: TGTGCCAGCAGCTCCGGGTCTTGGGATGAAAAACTGTTTTTT.

V is TRBV18 and J is TRBJ1-5, with D maybe TRBD1 (6 bases). The V gene lost 6 bases and the J gene lost 2 bases, with 14 bases spanning the gap. Germline V gene lookup returns CDR1 KGHSH and CDR2 LQKENI. The CDR3 runs to 15 residues. The CDR3 DNA is TGTGCCAGCTCCCGGACAGAGGGCGGCAATCAGCCCCAGCATTTT. Translation gives CASSRTEGGNQPQHF.

The V call is TRBV7-2, the J call TRBJ2-7; TRBD1 agrees at 9 bases. The J segment lost 2 bases and the V segment lost 5 bases, leaving 4 bases of the junction unmatched. The CDR3 consists of 14 residues. CDR1 SGHTA and CDR2 FQGNSA come from the germline V gene. The CDR3 region has the DNA TGTGCCAGCAGCACCCGACAGGGGGCCTACGAGCAGTACTTC. It specifies CASSTRQGAYEQYF. The whole variable domain, remainder taken from reference TRBV7-2 and TRBJ2-7, is GAGVSQSPSNKVTEKGKDVELRCDPISGHTALYWYRQSLGQGLEFLIYFQGNSAPDKSGLPSDRFSAERTGGSVSTLTIQRTQQEDSAVYLCASSTRQGAYEQYFGPGTRLTVT.

The V gene is TRBV7-2, the J gene TRBJ2-1; 12 nucleotides align to TRBD2. CDR3 length: 18 amino acids. The V gene's germline CDR1 is SGHTA and CDR2 FQGNSA. Losses at the gene ends were 7 bases for V and 6 bases for J; bases not matched to a gene: 16. CDR3 residues: CASTGSGGLAGWGNEQFF. The CDR3, as DNA: TGTGCCAGCACGGGGTCAGGCGGACTAGCGGGATGGGGCAATGAGCAGTTCTTC.

The chain joins TRBV9 to TRBJ1-1; 7 nucleotides align to TRBD1. The length of the CDR3 is 14 residues. Germline V gene lookup returns CDR1 SGDLS and CDR2 YYNGEE. The trim removed 4 bases at V and 3 bases at J, leaving 6 bases unmatched. The CDR3 DNA follows: TGTGCCAGCAGCAAGGGACAGCTATACACTGAAGCTTTCTTT. Translating gives CASSKGQLYTEAFF.

This clone was seen a few times. The CDR3 DNA is TGTGCCAGCAGCTCGACAGGGGACTATGGCTACACCTTC. This translates into CASSSTGDYGYTF. The rearrangement uses TRBV7-9 and TRBJ1-2; 8 bases line up with TRBD1. Germline CDR1 and CDR2: SEHNR and FQNEAQ (reference sequence). J lost 3 bases, V lost 4 bases, and 1 base had no gene match. The CDR3 is made up of 13 amino acids.

This rearrangement joins TRBV15 to TRBJ2-1; D might be TRBD2 (7 bases). Trimming took off 3 bases at V and 11 bases at J, with 14 bases between the two ends. The CDR3 runs 13 residues. Germline loops: CDR1 LNHNV, CDR2 YYDKDF (reference sequence). The CDR3 nucleotides read TGTGCCACCAGCAGCGAACGGGGGGCCCAGCAGTTCTTC. As protein: CATSSERGAQQFF.

This chain joins TRBV28 and TRBJ1-5; the D gene is possibly TRBD1 (5 bases). Germline V gene data show CDR1 as MDHEN and CDR2 as SYDVKM. This CDR3 has 18 residues. V lost 5 bases and J lost 4, with 24 bases in between. CDR3 DNA: TGTGCCAGCAGTCCTTTAGGCAGGCTTCCCGGGGGGAATCAGCCCCAGCATTTT. Protein product: CASSPLGRLPGGNQPQHF.

The chain is built from TRBV18 and TRBJ1-1, with 8 bases fitting TRBD1. Unmatched junction bases numbered 3, after V lost 1 base and J lost 2 bases. The CDR3 spans 15 residues. CDR1 KGHSH and CDR2 LQKENI come from the germline V gene. CDR3 loop: CASSPLDRANTEAFF. CDR3 nucleotides: TGTGCCAGCTCACCACTGGACAGGGCCAACACTGAAGCTTTCTTT. The whole variable domain, remainder taken from reference TRBV18 and TRBJ1-1, is NAGVMQNPRHLVRRRGQEARLRCSPMKGHSHVYWYRQLPEEGLKFMVYLQKENIIDESGMPKERFSAEFPKEGPSILRIQQVVRGDSAAYFCASSPLDRANTEAFFGQGTRLTVV.